Listed below are T cell receptor beta chains from one sample, sequenced in a study of blood T cells in healthy people across ages. In TCRdb, the 5' RACE reads were re-called with MiXCR into one record per CDR3 protein. The sample carries 450,000 to 650,000 distinct CDR3 sequences, less than 25% recorded once. The same specimen was also included in a second study, on T cells of mothers and their children.

The sequenced sample was blood. Receptors were obtained from a boy aged 5 to 17 in good health. Each CDR3 is given with its conserved first and last residue. A D gene is named only where the DNA matches it firmly. The size field is filled for only some rows; it gives once, few, many or a size class.

abundance	v_gene	d_gene	j_gene	CDR3aa	CDR3nt
few	TRBV6-2/TRBV6-3	TRBD1	TRBJ2-2	CASSNTGTGEAGELFF	TGTGCCAGCAGCAACACCGGGACAGGGGAGGCCGGGGAGCTGTTTTTT
few	TRBV29-1	NA	TRBJ2-3	CSVDGDFSSTDTQYF	TGCAGCGTTGATGGGGACTTCTCTAGCACAGATACGCAGTATTTT
many	TRBV20-1	NA	TRBJ2-5	CSAGLAEETQYF	TGCAGTGCTGGGTTAGCGGAAGAGACCCAGTACTTC
NA	TRBV12-3/TRBV12-4	TRBD2	TRBJ2-1	CASRSSGRYNERFF	TGTGCCAGCAGGTCGAGCGGGAGGTACAATGAGCGGTTCTTC
few	TRBV6-5	TRBD1	TRBJ1-6	CASSYVTGSAYNSPLHF	TGTGCCAGCAGTTACGTGACAGGGTCGGCCTATAATTCACCCCTCCACTTT
NA	TRBV12-3/TRBV12-4	NA	TRBJ2-3	CASSLSRTELKGRSSPDTQYF	TGTGCCAGCAGTTTATCCCGGACAGAGCTAAAGGGGAGGTCTAGTCCAGATACGCAGTATTTT
NA	TRBV19	TRBD2	TRBJ2-3	CASSIDSAGGGTDTQYF	TGTGCCAGTAGTATAGACTCTGCGGGGGGGGGCACAGATACGCAGTATTTT
many	TRBV28	TRBD1	TRBJ1-2	CASSPTGTGGRAGYTF	TGTGCCAGCAGCCCCACCGGGACAGGGGGCCGAGCTGGCTACACCTTC
NA	TRBV7-9	NA	TRBJ1-1	CASSSWGGEGTEAFF	TGTGCCAGCAGTAGTTGGGGAGGGGAAGGCACTGAAGCTTTCTTT
few	TRBV29-1	TRBD2	TRBJ2-1	CSVESASGLYNEQFF	TGCAGCGTTGAATCTGCTAGCGGCCTATACAATGAGCAGTTCTTC
NA	TRBV4-1	TRBD1	TRBJ2-1	CASSQDPGTGAYNEQFF	TGCGCCAGCAGCCAAGATCCCGGGACAGGGGCCTACAATGAGCAGTTCTTC
NA	TRBV27	NA	TRBJ2-5	CASSFGAQQETQYF	TGCGCCAGCAGTTTTGGGGCTCAGCAAGAGACCCAGTACTTC
NA	TRBV28	NA	TRBJ2-7	CASSILTTPSEQYF	TGTGCCAGCAGTATCCTAACAACACCCTCCGAGCAGTACTTC
NA	TRBV24-1	TRBD1	TRBJ2-7	CATSDRTGRDEQYF	TGTGCCACCAGTGATAGGACAGGGCGCGACGAGCAGTACTTC
many	TRBV6-6	NA	TRBJ1-3	CASTLRGGTGNTIYF	TGTGCCAGCACACTTCGGGGGGGAACTGGAAACACCATATATTTT
NA	TRBV2	TRBD2	TRBJ2-5	CASGPAGVKETQYF	TGTGCCAGCGGGCCAGCGGGGGTCAAAGAGACCCAGTACTTC
NA	TRBV28	NA	TRBJ2-5	CASRSPQGAQYF	TGTGCCAGCAGATCACCTCAGGGAGCCCAGTACTTC
NA	TRBV18	TRBD1	TRBJ2-5	CASSPRTGLETQYF	TGTGCCAGCTCACCACGGACAGGGCTGGAGACCCAGTACTTC
NA	TRBV29-1	TRBD1	TRBJ2-7	CSVIQGVSSYEQYF	TGCAGCGTTATACAGGGGGTCAGCTCCTACGAGCAGTACTTC
few	TRBV7-9	TRBD2	TRBJ2-3	CASSPARLAGDPDTQYF	TGTGCCAGCAGCCCTGCTCGACTAGCGGGGGACCCAGATACGCAGTATTTT
few	TRBV18	TRBD1	TRBJ2-1	CASSPRDRTSNEQFF	TGTGCCAGCTCACCACGGGACAGGACTTCCAATGAGCAGTTCTTC
few	TRBV9	TRBD1	TRBJ2-1	CASSPQGQGAISEQFF	TGTGCCAGCAGCCCCCAGGGACAGGGGGCGATCAGTGAGCAGTTCTTC
NA	TRBV6-4	NA	TRBJ1-1	CASRTAINTEAFF	TGTGCCAGCAGGACAGCTATAAACACTGAAGCTTTCTTT
few	TRBV12-3/TRBV12-4	TRBD2	TRBJ2-7	CASSVGLAGGKSYEQYF	TGTGCCAGCAGCGTCGGGCTAGCGGGGGGAAAGTCCTACGAGCAGTACTTC
few	TRBV28	NA	TRBJ1-1	CASSLFRSRAFF	TGTGCCAGCAGTTTGTTCAGGTCTCGAGCTTTCTTT
many	TRBV11-2	NA	TRBJ2-1	CASSLARGGYNEQFF	TGTGCCAGCAGCTTAGCCAGGGGCGGCTACAATGAGCAGTTCTTC
NA	TRBV30	NA	TRBJ2-2	CAWGDTMTGELFF	TGTGCCTGGGGGGACACGATGACCGGGGAGCTGTTTTTT
NA	TRBV5-1	NA	TRBJ1-2	CASSFSDPNYGYTF	TGCGCCAGCAGCTTTTCCGACCCTAACTATGGCTACACCTTC
NA	TRBV28	NA	TRBJ2-4	CASSFSWPAVNIQYF	TGTGCCAGCAGTTTTAGTTGGCCCGCTGTAAACATTCAGTACTTC
NA	TRBV28	NA	TRBJ1-2	CASSLPTRNYGYTF	TGTGCCAGCAGCCTCCCAACCCGTAACTATGGCTACACCTTC
few	TRBV3-1	TRBD2	TRBJ2-1	CASSQGTSEGFF	TGTGCCAGCAGCCAAGGTACTAGCGAGGGGTTCTTC
few	TRBV25-1	NA	TRBJ2-7	CASSGDVASYEQYF	TGTGCCAGCAGTGGGGACGTAGCCTCCTACGAGCAGTACTTC
many	TRBV7-2	NA	TRBJ2-5	CASSSWETQYF	TGTGCCAGCAGCTCATGGGAGACCCAGTACTTC
few	TRBV5-1	NA	TRBJ1-1	CASNPRGAGTEAFF	TGCGCCAGCAACCCACGCGGGGCGGGGACTGAAGCTTTCTTT
NA	TRBV4-1	NA	TRBJ2-5	CASSPQWSETQYF	TGCGCCAGCAGCCCTCAGTGGTCCGAGACCCAGTACTTC
few	TRBV5-1	NA	TRBJ2-5	CASSLDPLQETQYF	TGCGCCAGCAGCTTAGATCCCCTCCAAGAGACCCAGTACTTC
many	TRBV28	NA	TRBJ2-6	CASSPSTGANVLTF	TGTGCCAGCAGTCCGAGCACCGGGGCCAACGTCCTGACTTTC
few	TRBV29-1	NA	TRBJ1-5	CSVEDHTGRQPQHF	TGCAGCGTTGAAGATCATACAGGGCGTCAGCCCCAGCATTTT
few	TRBV10-3	NA	TRBJ2-4	CVISESDPDRGNIQYF	TGTGTCATCAGTGAGTCCGACCCGGATAGGGGAAACATTCAGTACTTC
NA	TRBV2	NA	TRBJ2-5	CASNDDSQKTQYF	TGTGCCAGCAACGATGACAGTCAGAAGACCCAGTACTTC
NA	TRBV6-2/TRBV6-3	TRBD1	TRBJ1-2	CASTKGPGQTSTFSNYGYTF	TGTGCCAGCACCAAAGGACCGGGACAGACATCAACTTTTTCTAACTATGGCTACACCTTC
NA	TRBV5-1	TRBD1	TRBJ2-7	CASSKGQVREQYF	TGCGCCAGCAGCAAGGGACAGGTCAGGGAGCAGTACTTC
many	TRBV28	NA	TRBJ2-3	CASSFSGDTQYF	TGTGCCAGCAGTTTTTCGGGGGATACGCAGTATTTT
NA	TRBV13	TRBD1	TRBJ1-1	CASRTTNRGGNTEAFF	TGTGCCAGCAGGACCACCAACAGGGGAGGGAACACTGAAGCTTTCTTT
NA	TRBV4-3	TRBD2	TRBJ2-2	CASSQEGLAIWDGELFF	TGCGCCAGCAGCCAAGAGGGACTAGCGATCTGGGACGGGGAGCTGTTTTTT